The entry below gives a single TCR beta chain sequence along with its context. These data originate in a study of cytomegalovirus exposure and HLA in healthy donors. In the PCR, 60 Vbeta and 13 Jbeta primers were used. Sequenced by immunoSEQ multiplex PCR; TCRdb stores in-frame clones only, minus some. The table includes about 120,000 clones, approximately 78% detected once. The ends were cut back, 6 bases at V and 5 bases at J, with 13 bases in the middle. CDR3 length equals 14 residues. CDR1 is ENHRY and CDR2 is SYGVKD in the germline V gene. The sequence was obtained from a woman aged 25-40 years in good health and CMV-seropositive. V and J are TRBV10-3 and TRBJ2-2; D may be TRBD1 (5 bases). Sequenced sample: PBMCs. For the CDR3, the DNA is TGTGCCATCAGAGGACAAGATGGGACCGGGGAGCTGTTTTTT. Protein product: CAIRGQDGTGELFF.